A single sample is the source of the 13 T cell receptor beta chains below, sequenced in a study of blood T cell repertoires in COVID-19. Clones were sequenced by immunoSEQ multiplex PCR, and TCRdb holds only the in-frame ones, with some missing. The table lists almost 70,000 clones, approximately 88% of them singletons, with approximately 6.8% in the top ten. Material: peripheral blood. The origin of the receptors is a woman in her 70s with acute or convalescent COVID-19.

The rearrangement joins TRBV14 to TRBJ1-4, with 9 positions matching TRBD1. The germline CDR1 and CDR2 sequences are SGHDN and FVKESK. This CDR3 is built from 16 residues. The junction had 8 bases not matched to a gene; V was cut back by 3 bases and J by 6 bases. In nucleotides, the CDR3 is TGTGCCAGCAGCCAGCAATACAGGGGGCGCGATGAAAAACTGTTTTTT. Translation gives CASSQQYRGRDEKLFF.

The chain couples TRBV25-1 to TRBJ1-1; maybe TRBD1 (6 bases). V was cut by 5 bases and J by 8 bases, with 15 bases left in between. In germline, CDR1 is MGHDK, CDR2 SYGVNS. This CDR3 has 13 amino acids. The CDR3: CASSLGQNREAFF. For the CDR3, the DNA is TGTGCCAGCAGTTTAGGACAGAATAGAGAAGCTTTCTTT.

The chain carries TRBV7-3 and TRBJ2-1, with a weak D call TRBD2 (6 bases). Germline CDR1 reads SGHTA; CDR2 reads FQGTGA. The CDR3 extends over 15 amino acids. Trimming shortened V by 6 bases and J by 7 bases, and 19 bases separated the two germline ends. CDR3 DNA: TGTGCCAGCAGTCCGACACTAGCCCTAAGGAATGAGCAGTTCTTC. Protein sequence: CASSPTLALRNEQFF.

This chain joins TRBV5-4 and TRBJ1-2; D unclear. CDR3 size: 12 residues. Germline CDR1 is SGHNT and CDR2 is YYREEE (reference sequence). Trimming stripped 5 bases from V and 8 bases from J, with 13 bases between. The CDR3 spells CASRLETGGYTF. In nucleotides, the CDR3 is TGTGCCAGCAGACTCGAAACGGGAGGCTACACCTTC.

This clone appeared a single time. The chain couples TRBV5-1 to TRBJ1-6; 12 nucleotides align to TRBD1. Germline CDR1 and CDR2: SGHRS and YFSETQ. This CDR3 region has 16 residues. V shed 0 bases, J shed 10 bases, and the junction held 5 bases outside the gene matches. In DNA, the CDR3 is TGCGCCAGCAGCTTGGAGGGACAGGGGGCGGAATCACCCCTCCACTTT. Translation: CASSLEGQGAESPLHF.

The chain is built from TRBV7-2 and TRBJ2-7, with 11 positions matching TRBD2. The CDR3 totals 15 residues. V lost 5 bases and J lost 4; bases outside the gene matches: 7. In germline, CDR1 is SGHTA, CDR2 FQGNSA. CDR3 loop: CASSPTSGKSYEQYF. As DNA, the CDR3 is TGTGCCAGCAGCCCGACTAGCGGGAAGTCTTACGAGCAGTACTTC.

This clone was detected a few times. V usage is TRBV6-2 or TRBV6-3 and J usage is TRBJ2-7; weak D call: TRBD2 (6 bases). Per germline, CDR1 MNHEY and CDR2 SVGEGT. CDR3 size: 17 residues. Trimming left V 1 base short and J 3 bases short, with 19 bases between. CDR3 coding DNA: TGTGCCAGCAGTTACTTCGGAGGGTCGGGCTTAGACTACGAGCAGTACTTC. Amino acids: CASSYFGGSGLDYEQYF.

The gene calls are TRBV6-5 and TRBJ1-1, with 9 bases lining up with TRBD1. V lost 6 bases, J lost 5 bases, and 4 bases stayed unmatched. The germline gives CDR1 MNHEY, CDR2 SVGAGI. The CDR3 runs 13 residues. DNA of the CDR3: TGTGCCAGCAGCCCGGGGACAGGGACTGAAGCTTTCTTT. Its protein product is CASSPGTGTEAFF.

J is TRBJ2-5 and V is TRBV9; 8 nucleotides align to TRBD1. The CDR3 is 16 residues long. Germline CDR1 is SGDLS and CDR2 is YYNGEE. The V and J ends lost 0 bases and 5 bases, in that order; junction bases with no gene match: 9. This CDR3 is CASSVGTGSLGETQYF. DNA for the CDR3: TGTGCCAGCAGCGTAGGGACAGGGTCCCTCGGGGAGACCCAGTACTTC.

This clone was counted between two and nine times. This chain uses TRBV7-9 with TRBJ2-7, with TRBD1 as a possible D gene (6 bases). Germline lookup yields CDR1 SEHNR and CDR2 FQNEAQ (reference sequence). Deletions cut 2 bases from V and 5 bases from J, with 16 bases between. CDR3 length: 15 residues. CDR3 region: CASSLYLTGYDEQYF. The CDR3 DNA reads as TGTGCCAGCAGCTTATACTTAACAGGGTACGACGAGCAGTACTTC.

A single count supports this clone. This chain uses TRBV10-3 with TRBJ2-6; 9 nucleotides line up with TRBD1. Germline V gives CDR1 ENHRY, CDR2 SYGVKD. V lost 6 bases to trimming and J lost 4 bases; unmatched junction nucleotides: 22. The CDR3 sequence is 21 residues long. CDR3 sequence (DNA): TGTGCCATCAGCCCCGGACAGGGGAGGGGCGGGAGAGAGTCAGGGGCCAACGTCCTGACTTTC. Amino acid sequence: CAISPGQGRGGRESGANVLTF.

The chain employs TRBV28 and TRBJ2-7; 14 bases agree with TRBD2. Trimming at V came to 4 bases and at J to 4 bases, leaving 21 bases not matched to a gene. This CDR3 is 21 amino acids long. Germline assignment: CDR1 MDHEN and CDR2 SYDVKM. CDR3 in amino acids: CASSYRTRGGTSGSGPYEQYF. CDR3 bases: TGTGCCAGCAGTTATAGGACCCGAGGGGGGACTAGCGGGAGCGGCCCTTACGAGCAGTACTTC.

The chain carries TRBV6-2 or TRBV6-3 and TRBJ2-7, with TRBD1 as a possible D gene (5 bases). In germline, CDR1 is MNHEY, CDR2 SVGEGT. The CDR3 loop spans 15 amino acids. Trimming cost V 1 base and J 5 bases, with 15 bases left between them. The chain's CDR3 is CASSYLETGRDEQYF. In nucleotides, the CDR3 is TGTGCCAGCAGTTACTTGGAAACAGGCCGAGACGAGCAGTACTTC.